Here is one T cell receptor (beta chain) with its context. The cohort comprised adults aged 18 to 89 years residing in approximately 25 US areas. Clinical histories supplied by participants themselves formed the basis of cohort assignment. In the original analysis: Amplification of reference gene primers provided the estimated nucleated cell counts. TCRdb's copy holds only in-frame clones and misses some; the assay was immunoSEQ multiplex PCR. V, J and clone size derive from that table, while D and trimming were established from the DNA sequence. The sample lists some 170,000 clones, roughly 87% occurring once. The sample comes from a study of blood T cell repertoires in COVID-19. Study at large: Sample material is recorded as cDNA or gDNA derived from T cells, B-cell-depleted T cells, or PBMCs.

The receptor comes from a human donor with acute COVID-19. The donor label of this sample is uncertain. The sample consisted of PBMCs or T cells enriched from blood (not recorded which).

This chain's CDR3 is CASSSGSLSGSSYNEQFF. The CDR3 DNA follows: TGTGCCAGCAGCTCGGGGTCCCTTAGCGGGAGCTCCTACAATGAGCAGTTCTTC. The genes are TRBV5-8 and TRBJ2-1, with 9 bases lining up with TRBD2. V gave up 3 bases and J gave up 0 bases; unmatched junction bases: 10. Germline CDR1 reads SGHTS; CDR2 reads YDEGEE. CDR3 length: 18 residues.